The text below deals with one T cell receptor (beta chain). Antigen specificity is unknown. The template for TCR beta VDJ and CDR3 sequence profiling was genomic DNA. One entry per CDR3 protein, called by TCRdb with MiXCR from the reads. The data hold 250,000 to 300,000 distinct CDR3 sequences, with roughly three fifths observed a single time. The CDR3 is 16 residues long. CDR1 SGHKS and CDR2 YYEKEE come from the germline V gene (reference sequence). Trimming shortened V by 1 base and J by 1 base, and 12 bases separated the two germline ends. This sample was included in a study of CD8+CD57+ T cells in acquired aplastic anemia. Study information: Yields of DNA that came from sorted CD4+ and CD8+ cells averaged roughly 3 ug. Study observations and caveats: With respect to CD8+ Simpson's diversity, patients and controls did not differ significantly. Patients and controls turned out to have roughly 29 CD8+ CDR3 sequences in common.

The receptor's source is a human donor with severe aplastic anemia or a healthy control (not recorded which). Specimen: sorted CD4+, CD8+, or CD8+CD57+ T cells (not recorded which) from PBMCs. The chain joins TRBV5-5 to TRBJ1-5; D remains ambiguous. The CDR3, as DNA: TGTGCCAGCAGCTTGTCTGGTCCTTCGAGCAATCAGCCCCAGCATTTT. It yields the protein CASSLSGPSSNQPQHF.